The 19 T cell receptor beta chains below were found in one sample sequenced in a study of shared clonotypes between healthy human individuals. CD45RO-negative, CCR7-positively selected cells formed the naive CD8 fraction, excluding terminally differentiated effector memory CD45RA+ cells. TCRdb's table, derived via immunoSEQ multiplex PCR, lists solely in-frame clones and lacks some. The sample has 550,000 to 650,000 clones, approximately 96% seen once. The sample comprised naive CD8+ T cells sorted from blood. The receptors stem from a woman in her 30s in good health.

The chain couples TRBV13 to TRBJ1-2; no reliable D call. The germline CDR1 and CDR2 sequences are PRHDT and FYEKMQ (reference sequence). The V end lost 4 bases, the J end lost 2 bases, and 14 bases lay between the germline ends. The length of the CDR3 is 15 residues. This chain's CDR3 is CASSSTLPGNYGYTF. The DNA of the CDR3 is TGTGCCAGCAGCTCGACGTTGCCGGGGAACTATGGCTACACCTTC.

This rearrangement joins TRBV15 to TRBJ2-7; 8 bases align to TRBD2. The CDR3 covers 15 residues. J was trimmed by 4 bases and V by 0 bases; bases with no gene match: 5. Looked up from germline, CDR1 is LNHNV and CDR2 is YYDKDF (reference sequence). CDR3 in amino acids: CATSRDREGVYEQYF. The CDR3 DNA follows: TGTGCCACCAGCAGAGATCGGGAGGGGGTTTACGAGCAGTACTTC.

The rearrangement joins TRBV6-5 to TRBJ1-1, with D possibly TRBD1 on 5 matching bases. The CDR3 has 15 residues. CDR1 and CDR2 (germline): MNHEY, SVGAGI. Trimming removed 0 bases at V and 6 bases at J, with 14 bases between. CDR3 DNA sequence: TGTGCCAGCAGTTACTCGACGCAGACAGATCCTGAAGCTTTCTTT. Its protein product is CASSYSTQTDPEAFF.

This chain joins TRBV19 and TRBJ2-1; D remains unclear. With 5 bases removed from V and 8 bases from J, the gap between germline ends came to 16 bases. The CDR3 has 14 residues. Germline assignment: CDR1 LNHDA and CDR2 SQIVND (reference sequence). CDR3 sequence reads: CASSSLLLLHEQFF. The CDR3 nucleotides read TGTGCCAGTAGTTCACTTCTACTACTCCATGAGCAGTTCTTC. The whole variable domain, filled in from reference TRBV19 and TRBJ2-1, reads DGGITQSPKYLFRKEGQNVTLSCEQNLNHDAMYWYRQDPGQGLRLIYYSQIVNDFQKGDIAEGYSVSREKKESFPLTVTSAQKNPTAFYLCASSSLLLLHEQFFGPGTRLTVL.

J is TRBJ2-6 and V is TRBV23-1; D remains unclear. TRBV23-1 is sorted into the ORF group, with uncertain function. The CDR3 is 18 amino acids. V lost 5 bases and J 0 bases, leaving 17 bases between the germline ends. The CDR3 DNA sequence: TGCGCCAGCAGTTACATGACAAGAAGGCTCTCTGGGGCCAACGTCCTGACTTTC. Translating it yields CASSYMTRRLSGANVLTF.

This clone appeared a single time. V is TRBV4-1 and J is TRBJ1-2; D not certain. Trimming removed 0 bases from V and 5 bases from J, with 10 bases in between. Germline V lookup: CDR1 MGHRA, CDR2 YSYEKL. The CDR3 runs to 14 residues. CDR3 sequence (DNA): TGCGCCAGCAGCCAAGACCAGTTAGCATATGGCTACACCTTC. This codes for CASSQDQLAYGYTF.

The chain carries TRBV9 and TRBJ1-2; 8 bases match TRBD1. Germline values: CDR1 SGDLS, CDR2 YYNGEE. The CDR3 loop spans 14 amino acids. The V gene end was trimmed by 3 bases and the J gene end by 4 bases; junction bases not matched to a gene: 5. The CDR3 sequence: CASSEDRVIYGYTF. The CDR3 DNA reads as TGTGCCAGCAGCGAGGACAGGGTGATCTATGGCTACACCTTC.

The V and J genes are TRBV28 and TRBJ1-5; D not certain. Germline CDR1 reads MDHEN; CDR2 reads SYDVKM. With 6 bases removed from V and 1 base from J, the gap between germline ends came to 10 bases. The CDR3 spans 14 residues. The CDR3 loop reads CASRAGASNQPQHF. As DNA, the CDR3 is TGTGCCAGCAGGGCGGGCGCGAGCAATCAGCCCCAGCATTTT. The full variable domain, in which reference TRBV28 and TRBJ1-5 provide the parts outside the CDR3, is DVKVTQSSRYLVKRTGEKVFLECVQDMDHENMFWYRQDPGLGLRLIYFSYDVKMKEKGDIPEGYSVSREKKERFSLILESASTNQTSMYLCASRAGASNQPQHFGDGTRLSIL.

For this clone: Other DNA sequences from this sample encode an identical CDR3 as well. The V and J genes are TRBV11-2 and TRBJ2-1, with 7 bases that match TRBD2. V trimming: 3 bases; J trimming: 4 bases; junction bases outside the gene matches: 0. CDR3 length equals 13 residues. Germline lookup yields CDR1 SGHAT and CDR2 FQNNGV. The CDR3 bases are TGTGCCAGCAGCTTGGGGGGGTACAATGAGCAGTTCTTC. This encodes CASSLGGYNEQFF.

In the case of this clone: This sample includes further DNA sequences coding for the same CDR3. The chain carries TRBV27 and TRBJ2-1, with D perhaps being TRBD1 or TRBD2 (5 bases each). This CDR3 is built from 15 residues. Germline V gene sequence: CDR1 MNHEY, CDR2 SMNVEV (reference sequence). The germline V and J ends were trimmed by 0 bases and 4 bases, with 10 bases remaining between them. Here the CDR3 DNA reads TGTGCCAGCAGTTTATCTGGGGGATCGTACAATGAGCAGTTCTTC. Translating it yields CASSLSGGSYNEQFF.

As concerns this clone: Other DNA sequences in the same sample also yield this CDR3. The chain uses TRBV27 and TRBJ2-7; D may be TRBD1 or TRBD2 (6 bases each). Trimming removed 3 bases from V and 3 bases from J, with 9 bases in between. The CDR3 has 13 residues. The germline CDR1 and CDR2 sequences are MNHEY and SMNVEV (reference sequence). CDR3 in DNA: TGTGCCAGCAGTTTCGGAGGGGGCTACGAGCAGTACTTC. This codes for CASSFGGGYEQYF.

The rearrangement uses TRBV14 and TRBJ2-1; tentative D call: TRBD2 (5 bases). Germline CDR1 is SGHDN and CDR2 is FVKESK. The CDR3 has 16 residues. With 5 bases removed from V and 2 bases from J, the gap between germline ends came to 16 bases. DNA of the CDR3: TGTGCCAGCAGCACCCGGGCCGGGGTTGCCTACAATGAGCAGTTCTTC. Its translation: CASSTRAGVAYNEQFF.

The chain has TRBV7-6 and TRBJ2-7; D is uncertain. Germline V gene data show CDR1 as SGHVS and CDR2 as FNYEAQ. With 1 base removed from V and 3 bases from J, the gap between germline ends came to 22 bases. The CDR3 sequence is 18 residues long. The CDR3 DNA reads TGTGCCAGCAGCTTAGAACAGCCCGATACGTGGGTTGACTACGAGCAGTACTTC. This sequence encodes CASSLEQPDTWVDYEQYF. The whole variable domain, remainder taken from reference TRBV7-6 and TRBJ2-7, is GAGVSQSPRYKVTKRGQDVALRCDPISGHVSLYWYRQALGQGPEFLTYFNYEAQQDKSGLPNDRFSAERPEGSISTLTIQRTEQRDSAMYRCASSLEQPDTWVDYEQYFGPGTRLTVT.

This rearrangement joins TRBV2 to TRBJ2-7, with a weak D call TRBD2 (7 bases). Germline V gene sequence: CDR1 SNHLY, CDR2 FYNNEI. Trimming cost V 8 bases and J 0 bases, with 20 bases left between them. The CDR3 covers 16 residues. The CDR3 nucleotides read TGTGCCAGCCGGGCGGGGGCATCTAGCTCCTCCTACGAGCAGTACTTC. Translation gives CASRAGASSSSYEQYF.

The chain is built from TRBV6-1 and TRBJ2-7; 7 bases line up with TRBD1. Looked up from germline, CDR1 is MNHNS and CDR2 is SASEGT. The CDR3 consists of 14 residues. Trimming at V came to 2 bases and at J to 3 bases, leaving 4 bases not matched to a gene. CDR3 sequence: CASSELGTDYEQYF. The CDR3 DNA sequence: TGTGCCAGCAGTGAACTCGGGACAGACTACGAGCAGTACTTC.

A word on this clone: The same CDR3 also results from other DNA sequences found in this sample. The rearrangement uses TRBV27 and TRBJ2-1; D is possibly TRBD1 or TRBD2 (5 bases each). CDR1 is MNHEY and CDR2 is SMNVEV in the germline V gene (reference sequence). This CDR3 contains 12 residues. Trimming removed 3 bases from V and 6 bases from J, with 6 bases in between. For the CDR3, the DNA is TGTGCCAGCAGTTTGGGACCCAATGAGCAGTTCTTC. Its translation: CASSLGPNEQFF.

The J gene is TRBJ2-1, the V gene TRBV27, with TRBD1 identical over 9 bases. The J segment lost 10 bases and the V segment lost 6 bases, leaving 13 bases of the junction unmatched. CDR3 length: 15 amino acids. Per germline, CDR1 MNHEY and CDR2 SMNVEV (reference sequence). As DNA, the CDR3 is TGTGCCAGCAGGGAATACAGGGGGCTAGCCCCCGAGCAGTTCTTC. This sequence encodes CASREYRGLAPEQFF.

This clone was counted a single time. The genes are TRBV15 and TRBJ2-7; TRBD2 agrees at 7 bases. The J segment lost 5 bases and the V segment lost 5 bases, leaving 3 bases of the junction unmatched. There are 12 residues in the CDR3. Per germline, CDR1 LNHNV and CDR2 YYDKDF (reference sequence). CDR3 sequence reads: CATSGGGNEQYF. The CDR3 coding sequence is TGTGCCACCAGCGGGGGGGGGAACGAGCAGTACTTC.

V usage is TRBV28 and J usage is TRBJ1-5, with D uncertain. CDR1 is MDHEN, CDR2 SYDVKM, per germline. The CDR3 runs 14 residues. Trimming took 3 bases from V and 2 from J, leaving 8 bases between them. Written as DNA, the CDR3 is TGTGCCAGCAGTTTTGGGATAGGCAATCAGCCCCAGCATTTT. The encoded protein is CASSFGIGNQPQHF.